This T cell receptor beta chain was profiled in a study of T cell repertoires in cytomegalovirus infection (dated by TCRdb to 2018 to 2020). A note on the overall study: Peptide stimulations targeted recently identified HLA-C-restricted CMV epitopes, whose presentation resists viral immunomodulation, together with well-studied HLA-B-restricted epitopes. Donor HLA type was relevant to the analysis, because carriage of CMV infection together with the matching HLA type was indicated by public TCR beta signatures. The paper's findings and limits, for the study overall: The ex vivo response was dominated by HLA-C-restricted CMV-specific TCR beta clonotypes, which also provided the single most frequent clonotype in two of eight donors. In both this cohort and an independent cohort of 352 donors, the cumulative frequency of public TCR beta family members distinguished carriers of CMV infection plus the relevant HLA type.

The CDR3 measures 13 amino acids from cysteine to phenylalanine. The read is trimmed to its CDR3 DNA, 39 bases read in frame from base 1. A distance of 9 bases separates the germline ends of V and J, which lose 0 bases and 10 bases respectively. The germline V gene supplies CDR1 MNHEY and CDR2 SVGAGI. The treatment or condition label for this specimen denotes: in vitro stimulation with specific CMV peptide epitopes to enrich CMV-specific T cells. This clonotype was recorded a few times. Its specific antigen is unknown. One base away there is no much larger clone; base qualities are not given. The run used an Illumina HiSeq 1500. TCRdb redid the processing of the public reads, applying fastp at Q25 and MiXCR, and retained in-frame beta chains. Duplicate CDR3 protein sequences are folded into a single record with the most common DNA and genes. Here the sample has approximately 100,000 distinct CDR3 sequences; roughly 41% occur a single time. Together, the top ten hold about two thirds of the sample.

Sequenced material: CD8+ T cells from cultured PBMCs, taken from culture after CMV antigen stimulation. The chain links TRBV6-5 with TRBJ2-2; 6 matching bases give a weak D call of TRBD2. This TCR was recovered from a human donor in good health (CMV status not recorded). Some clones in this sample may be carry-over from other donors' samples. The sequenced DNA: TGTGCCAGCAGTTACTCGGCGGGGACGGAGCTGTTTTTT. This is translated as CASSYSAGTELFF.